Listed below are T cell receptor beta chains from one sample, sequenced in a study of cytomegalovirus exposure and HLA in healthy donors. The method was immunoSEQ multiplex PCR; TCRdb's version includes in-frame clones alone and lacks a portion of them. The sample contains over 85,000 clones, under 85% of which appear only once. Sample: PBMCs. The source of these receptors is a female donor in good health and CMV-seropositive. The CDR3 runs from the conserved cysteine through the conserved F or W. The D gene is left open where the match is weak. For some rows the clone size is stated as once, few or many, or as a class when expanded; others skip it.

j_call: TRBJ1-4; clone_size: few; d_call: -; v_call: TRBV19; cdr3_aa: CASSMAPVGARSNEKLFF; cdr3_nt: TGTGCCAGTAGTATGGCCCCTGTGGGGGCGCGGTCTAATGAAAAACTGTTTTTT
j_call: TRBJ2-5; clone_size: -; d_call: -; v_call: TRBV5-4; cdr3_aa: CASSRRSGETQYF; cdr3_nt: TGTGCCAGCAGCCGGAGGTCGGGAGAGACCCAGTACTTC
j_call: TRBJ1-2; clone_size: once; d_call: TRBD1; v_call: TRBV25-1; cdr3_aa: CASRQDRGFYTF; cdr3_nt: TGTGCCAGCAGGCAGGACAGGGGGTTCTACACCTTC
j_call: TRBJ2-7; clone_size: -; d_call: -; v_call: TRBV7-2; cdr3_aa: CASSEGTPWADEQYF; cdr3_nt: TGTGCCAGCAGCGAAGGGACTCCTTGGGCTGACGAGCAGTACTTC
j_call: TRBJ2-7; clone_size: -; d_call: -; v_call: TRBV5-1; cdr3_aa: CASSLKGREYEQYF; cdr3_nt: TGCGCCAGCAGCTTAAAAGGCAGGGAATACGAGCAGTACTTC
j_call: TRBJ2-1; clone_size: -; d_call: -; v_call: TRBV25-1; cdr3_aa: CASSGTGNNEQFF; cdr3_nt: TGTGCCAGCAGTGGGACTGGAAACAATGAGCAGTTCTTC
j_call: TRBJ1-5; clone_size: -; d_call: TRBD1; v_call: TRBV11-2; cdr3_aa: CASSWQGGNQPQHF; cdr3_nt: TGTGCCAGCAGCTGGCAGGGGGGCAATCAGCCCCAGCATTTT
j_call: TRBJ2-2; clone_size: -; d_call: TRBD1; v_call: TRBV7-9; cdr3_aa: CASSSSGGSGELFF; cdr3_nt: TGTGCCAGCAGCTCCTCAGGGGGCTCCGGGGAGCTGTTTTTT
j_call: TRBJ1-1; clone_size: -; d_call: -; v_call: TRBV27; cdr3_aa: CASRLSVNTEAFF; cdr3_nt: TGTGCCAGCAGATTGTCTGTTAACACTGAAGCTTTCTTT
j_call: TRBJ2-1; clone_size: -; d_call: TRBD1; v_call: TRBV10-3; cdr3_aa: CAISFRDRGRSFDNEQFF; cdr3_nt: TGTGCCATCAGTTTCCGGGACAGGGGGCGATCTTTTGACAATGAGCAGTTCTTC
j_call: TRBJ2-1; clone_size: -; d_call: TRBD2; v_call: TRBV28; cdr3_aa: CASSQWTSENEQFF; cdr3_nt: TGTGCCAGCAGTCAATGGACTAGCGAGAATGAGCAGTTCTTC
j_call: TRBJ1-2; clone_size: -; d_call: TRBD1; v_call: TRBV29-1; cdr3_aa: CSVALDRVEGYTF; cdr3_nt: TGCAGCGTTGCTTTGGACAGGGTGGAAGGCTACACCTTC
j_call: TRBJ1-2; clone_size: -; d_call: TRBD1; v_call: TRBV19; cdr3_aa: CASSFGTGLANYGYTF; cdr3_nt: TGTGCCAGTAGTTTCGGGACAGGACTAGCTAACTATGGCTACACCTTC
j_call: TRBJ1-1; clone_size: -; d_call: TRBD1; v_call: TRBV7-9; cdr3_aa: CASSETGGTEAFF; cdr3_nt: TGTGCCAGCAGCGAGACAGGGGGCACTGAAGCTTTCTTT
j_call: TRBJ1-1; clone_size: few; d_call: -; v_call: TRBV13; cdr3_aa: CASSLVRVGNTEAFF; cdr3_nt: TGTGCCAGCAGCTTAGTGAGGGTAGGGAACACTGAAGCTTTCTTT
j_call: TRBJ1-5; clone_size: once; d_call: -; v_call: TRBV19; cdr3_aa: CASSARVPSPSVNQPQHF; cdr3_nt: TGTGCCAGTAGTGCCCGGGTCCCCTCGCCAAGCGTCAATCAGCCCCAGCATTTT
j_call: TRBJ2-7; clone_size: -; d_call: -; v_call: TRBV4-1; cdr3_aa: CASSQDGGRYYEQYF; cdr3_nt: TGCGCCAGCAGCCAAGATGGAGGGAGGTATTACGAGCAGTACTTC
j_call: TRBJ2-1; clone_size: -; d_call: TRBD2; v_call: TRBV5-1; cdr3_aa: CASSLAVGGQFEQFF; cdr3_nt: TGCGCCAGCAGCTTGGCCGTGGGAGGGCAATTTGAGCAGTTCTTC
j_call: TRBJ1-5; clone_size: -; d_call: -; v_call: TRBV5-6; cdr3_aa: CASSLGRGGQPQHF; cdr3_nt: TGTGCCAGCAGCTTGGGGAGGGGTGGTCAGCCCCAGCATTTT
j_call: TRBJ1-2; clone_size: once; d_call: -; v_call: TRBV30; cdr3_aa: CAWGEGANYGYPF; cdr3_nt: -
j_call: TRBJ2-7; clone_size: -; d_call: TRBD1; v_call: TRBV6-1; cdr3_aa: CASHNRGTYEQYF; cdr3_nt: TGTGCCAGTCATAACAGGGGTACCTACGAGCAGTACTTC
j_call: TRBJ2-3; clone_size: -; d_call: -; v_call: TRBV4-1; cdr3_aa: CASSQVTSTDTQYF; cdr3_nt: TGCGCCAGCAGCCAAGTCACTAGCACAGATACGCAGTATTTT
j_call: TRBJ2-7; clone_size: -; d_call: TRBD1; v_call: TRBV5-1; cdr3_aa: CASSMTGVYEQYF; cdr3_nt: TGCGCCAGCAGCATGACAGGGGTCTACGAGCAGTACTTC
j_call: TRBJ1-1; clone_size: -; d_call: TRBD1; v_call: TRBV9; cdr3_aa: CASSPRAGGNTEAFF; cdr3_nt: TGTGCCAGCAGCCCGAGGGCAGGGGGGAACACTGAAGCTTTCTTT
j_call: TRBJ2-5; clone_size: -; d_call: TRBD1; v_call: TRBV5-1; cdr3_aa: CASSRTGRTETQYF; cdr3_nt: TGCGCCAGCAGCCGGACAGGGAGGACGGAGACCCAGTACTTC
j_call: TRBJ2-1; clone_size: -; d_call: TRBD2; v_call: TRBV30; cdr3_aa: CAWGPFGGSSYNEQFF; cdr3_nt: TGTGCCTGGGGGCCATTCGGCGGGAGCTCCTACAATGAGCAGTTCTTC
j_call: TRBJ1-2; clone_size: -; d_call: TRBD1; v_call: TRBV28; cdr3_aa: CASRTGGSETYGYTF; cdr3_nt: TGTGCCAGCAGAACAGGGGGCTCGGAAACCTATGGCTACACCTTC
j_call: TRBJ2-2; clone_size: -; d_call: -; v_call: TRBV5-1; cdr3_aa: CASTPEGASTGELFF; cdr3_nt: TGCGCCAGCACCCCAGAAGGGGCAAGCACCGGGGAGCTGTTTTTT
j_call: TRBJ2-4; clone_size: -; d_call: -; v_call: TRBV5-1; cdr3_aa: CASSFAGNIQYF; cdr3_nt: TGCGCCAGCAGCTTTGCAGGGAACATTCAGTACTTC
j_call: TRBJ2-5; clone_size: -; d_call: -; v_call: TRBV7-9; cdr3_aa: CASSRDNQETQYF; cdr3_nt: TGTGCCAGCAGCCGGGACAATCAAGAGACCCAGTACTTC
j_call: TRBJ2-7; clone_size: -; d_call: -; v_call: TRBV5-1; cdr3_aa: CASSSGEWGYEQYF; cdr3_nt: TGCGCCAGCAGCTCGGGGGAGTGGGGCTACGAGCAGTACTTC
j_call: TRBJ1-2; clone_size: -; d_call: TRBD1; v_call: TRBV10-3; cdr3_aa: CAISEPAGTGYNGYTF; cdr3_nt: TGTGCCATCAGTGAGCCAGCCGGGACAGGGTACAATGGCTACACCTTC
j_call: TRBJ1-5; clone_size: -; d_call: -; v_call: TRBV19; cdr3_aa: CASSIDGGNNQPQHF; cdr3_nt: TGTGCCAGTAGTATAGATGGGGGGAACAATCAGCCCCAGCATTTT
j_call: TRBJ2-3; clone_size: once; d_call: TRBD1; v_call: TRBV9; cdr3_aa: CASSRNTGGRTDTQYF; cdr3_nt: TGTGCCAGCAGTAGAAATACAGGGGGTAGGACAGATACGCAGTATTTT
j_call: TRBJ1-6; clone_size: -; d_call: -; v_call: TRBV10-2; cdr3_aa: CASSRGGNNSPLHF; cdr3_nt: TGCGCCAGCAGCCGGGGAGGGAATAATTCACCCCTCCACTTT
j_call: TRBJ2-7; clone_size: -; d_call: -; v_call: TRBV15; cdr3_aa: CATSGALNYEQYF; cdr3_nt: TGTGCCACCAGTGGAGCACTTAACTACGAGCAGTACTTC
j_call: TRBJ1-1; clone_size: once; d_call: TRBD1; v_call: TRBV27; cdr3_aa: CASSTYRGIEAFF; cdr3_nt: TGTGCCAGCAGTACTTACAGGGGCATAGAAGCTTTCTTT
j_call: TRBJ1-1; clone_size: -; d_call: -; v_call: TRBV5-4; cdr3_aa: CASSLELGATEAFF; cdr3_nt: TGTGCCAGCAGCTTGGAGCTGGGAGCCACTGAAGCTTTCTTT
j_call: TRBJ1-6; clone_size: -; d_call: -; v_call: TRBV27; cdr3_aa: CASSFWSGGFRNSPLHF; cdr3_nt: TGTGCCAGCAGTTTCTGGTCTGGGGGCTTCAGGAATTCACCCCTCCACTTT
j_call: TRBJ1-2; clone_size: -; d_call: -; v_call: TRBV29-1; cdr3_aa: CSVEEDVWGDYGYTF; cdr3_nt: TGCAGCGTTGAAGAGGACGTCTGGGGGGACTATGGCTACACCTTC
j_call: TRBJ2-2; clone_size: once; d_call: TRBD2; v_call: TRBV28; cdr3_aa: CASSLRGGAGELFF; cdr3_nt: TGTGCCAGCAGCCTCCGGGGAGGGGCCGGGGAGCTGTTTTTT
j_call: TRBJ2-1; clone_size: once; d_call: TRBD2; v_call: TRBV5-1; cdr3_aa: CASSLGAGTDNEQFF; cdr3_nt: TGCGCCAGCAGCTTGGGAGCGGGAACCGACAATGAGCAGTTCTTC
j_call: TRBJ2-7; clone_size: -; d_call: -; v_call: TRBV27; cdr3_aa: CASSPRTGRGYEQYF; cdr3_nt: TGTGCCAGCAGTCCGCGGACAGGGAGGGGGTACGAGCAGTACTTC
j_call: TRBJ2-5; clone_size: -; d_call: -; v_call: TRBV7-9; cdr3_aa: CASSLDPAPGETQYF; cdr3_nt: TGTGCCAGCAGCTTAGATCCAGCGCCAGGGGAGACCCAGTACTTC
j_call: TRBJ2-3; clone_size: -; d_call: -; v_call: TRBV14; cdr3_aa: CASSQVAGSTDTQYF; cdr3_nt: TGTGCCAGCAGCCAAGTGGCAGGATCCACAGATACGCAGTATTTT
j_call: TRBJ1-1; clone_size: -; d_call: -; v_call: TRBV5-1; cdr3_aa: CASSQGTLNTEAFF; cdr3_nt: TGCGCCAGCAGCCAGGGGACGCTGAACACTGAAGCTTTCTTT
j_call: TRBJ2-5; clone_size: -; d_call: TRBD2; v_call: TRBV27; cdr3_aa: CASSSSGGYQETQYF; cdr3_nt: TGTGCCAGCAGCTCTAGCGGGGGGTACCAAGAGACCCAGTACTTC
j_call: TRBJ2-7; clone_size: -; d_call: -; v_call: TRBV28; cdr3_aa: CASRPPGTYEQYF; cdr3_nt: TGTGCCAGCCGTCCACCGGGAACCTACGAGCAGTACTTC
j_call: TRBJ1-1; clone_size: -; d_call: -; v_call: TRBV2; cdr3_aa: CASSEIGGMNTEAFF; cdr3_nt: TGTGCCAGCAGTGAAATAGGGGGTATGAACACTGAAGCTTTCTTT